These 11 T cell receptor beta chains share one sample of origin, sequenced in a study of CD8+ T cells in alopecia areata. Isolated RNA was reverse transcribed into cDNA used as the sequencing template. The repertoire was sequenced with immunoSEQ multiplex PCR; TCRdb's copy has only in-frame clones and lacks some. The sample lists tens of thousands of clones, roughly half occurring once. The sample taken for sequencing was NKG2D-high CD8+ T cells sorted from blood. The receptors stem from a human donor with alopecia areata.

The V and J genes are TRBV15 and TRBJ2-1; 10 bases line up with TRBD2. This CDR3 is built from 14 residues. Germline V gene sequence: CDR1 LNHNV, CDR2 YYDKDF (reference sequence). The V segment lost 3 bases and the J segment 7 bases; nucleotides outside the gene matches: 3. In nucleotides, the CDR3 is TGTGCCACCAGCAGGCTAGCGGGAGTGAATGAGCAGTTCTTC. It is translated as CATSRLAGVNEQFF.

The chain is built from TRBV28 and TRBJ1-1; no clear D. The V gene's germline CDR1 is MDHEN and CDR2 SYDVKM. V was cut by 3 bases and J by 5 bases, with 7 bases left in between. CDR3 length: 12 amino acids. CDR3 in amino acids: CASSFGGTEAFF. The DNA of the CDR3 is TGTGCCAGCAGTTTTGGAGGGACTGAAGCTTTCTTT.

This chain uses TRBV7-6 with TRBJ2-2; the D gene is possibly TRBD2 (5 bases). CDR3 length: 15 residues. Germline values: CDR1 SGHVS, CDR2 FNYEAQ. Trimming cost V 1 base and J 5 bases, with 11 bases left between them. The CDR3 spells CASSLDPPGTGELFF. The CDR3 region has the DNA TGTGCCAGCAGCTTAGATCCACCGGGAACCGGGGAGCTGTTTTTT.

The chain is built from TRBV30 and TRBJ2-1; D possibly corresponds to TRBD1 (5 bases). The length of the CDR3 is 11 residues. The V and J ends lost 2 bases and 10 bases respectively, with 9 bases between them. Germline CDR1 GTSNPN, CDR2 SVGIG (reference sequence). CDR3 DNA sequence: TGTGCCTGGAGTTTGGACACCGAGCAGTTCTTC. As protein: CAWSLDTEQFF.

This chain joins TRBV6-5 and TRBJ1-4, with a possible D match to TRBD1 (5 bases). Per germline, CDR1 MNHEY and CDR2 SVGAGI. The CDR3 is made up of 14 amino acids. V dropped 4 bases and J dropped 3 bases, with 9 bases sitting between them. CDR3 amino acids: CASSSAGSNEKLFF. CDR3 DNA: TGTGCCAGCAGTTCCGCAGGGTCTAATGAAAAACTGTTTTTT.

The chain employs TRBV7-9 and TRBJ2-4; 7 bases are a match to TRBD2. Unmatched junction bases numbered 4, after V lost 4 bases and J lost 1 base. Germline-derived CDR1 and CDR2 are SEHNR and FQNEAQ (reference sequence). The CDR3 sequence is 15 residues long. The CDR3 is CASSSGLEAKNIQYF. The CDR3 bases are TGTGCCAGCAGCTCCGGACTAGAGGCCAAAAACATTCAGTACTTC.

With regard to this clone: Other nucleotide sequences from this sample produce the same CDR3. V gene TRBV27 combines with J gene TRBJ2-3; no reliable D call. The CDR3 spans 12 residues. V was pared by 2 bases and J by 4 bases, with 4 bases between. Looked up from germline, CDR1 is MNHEY and CDR2 is SMNVEV (reference sequence). In DNA, the CDR3 is TGTGCCAGCAGTTTAGGGTCAGATACGCAGTATTTT. This translates into CASSLGSDTQYF.

The J gene is TRBJ2-5, the V gene TRBV2; 9 bases are a match to TRBD2. V shed 6 bases and J 5 bases; nucleotides not matched to a gene: 7. CDR3 size: 14 residues. CDR1 is SNHLY, CDR2 FYNNEI, per germline. The DNA for the CDR3 is TGTGCCAGCAGCCAACCGGGACTAGCTGAGACCCAGTACTTC. Translating it yields CASSQPGLAETQYF.

This chain links TRBV9 with TRBJ2-7, with D unclear. CDR3 size: 14 residues. Germline loops: CDR1 SGDLS, CDR2 YYNGEE. V was trimmed by 3 bases and J by 0 bases, leaving 10 bases between them. This CDR3 is CASSEAGSSYEQYF. For the CDR3, the DNA is TGTGCCAGCAGCGAGGCAGGTAGCTCCTACGAGCAGTACTTC.

CDR3 bases: TGCGCCAGCAGCCAAGAGTTCACGGGGGAGGGCAATCAGCCCCAGCATTTT. Encoded protein: CASSQEFTGEGNQPQHF. J is TRBJ1-5 and V is TRBV4-1, with D perhaps TRBD1 (5 bases). V lost 0 bases and J lost 2, with 14 bases in between. This CDR3 is built from 17 residues. The germline V gene encodes CDR1 MGHRA and CDR2 YSYEKL.

The chain has TRBV4-1 and TRBJ1-5; D is possibly TRBD1 (5 bases). The CDR3 is 12 residues long. Germline lookup yields CDR1 MGHRA and CDR2 YSYEKL. V was shortened by 5 bases and J by 4 bases, with 6 bases between the two germline ends. CDR3 residues: CASSSGNQPQHF. DNA of the CDR3: TGCGCCAGCAGCTCAGGGAATCAGCCCCAGCATTTT.